This TCR beta chain is from a study of blood T cell repertoires in COVID-19. Study as a whole: Some COVID-19 samples were acute and others convalescent; all came from the United States, Italy and Spain.

The CDR3 runs 15 residues. From germline, CDR1 is SGHRS and CDR2 YFSETQ. Trimming removed 0 bases from V and 2 bases from J, with 9 bases in between. Original processing notes: Reference gene primers were amplified, and this amplification served to estimate nucleated cell counts. Only in-frame clones appear in the TCRdb table, and some are missing; sequencing was by immunoSEQ multiplex PCR. Clone size and V and J calls were adopted from that table, with D and trimming inferred from the DNA. There are about 170,000 clones in the sample; about 80% occur only once, and approximately 10% lies in the top ten.

Sequenced sample: peripheral blood. The source of this sequence is a man in his 70s with active or convalescent COVID-19. This chain joins TRBV5-1 and TRBJ2-1, with D hard to call. The CDR3 loop reads CASSLGAGPYNEQFF. The CDR3 coding sequence is TGCGCCAGCAGCTTGGGGGCAGGCCCCTACAATGAGCAGTTCTTC.